This record concerns one T cell receptor beta chain sequence. Its antigen is unknown. This may come from a read error, since a much larger clone is one base off. The sample comes from a study of blood T cells in healthy people across ages. Findings and limits, study-wide: In older individuals, TCR beta diversity per million T cells was lower, falling roughly linearly with age. Long-lived donors carried more naive CD4+ cells and greater diversity than aged donors.

Total RNA amounts of at least 6 micrograms were extracted per sample. A second PCR, run for about 7 to 11 cycles, used a sample-barcoded 5' primer plus a J-beta primer mix. TCRdb reanalysed the 5' RACE reads using MiXCR and keeps one entry per CDR3 protein. The sample lists about 1.1 million distinct CDR3 sequences, roughly two fifths occurring once. Germline CDR1 and CDR2: DFQATT and SNEGSKA (reference sequence). The CDR3 sequence is 12 residues long. V and J are TRBV20-1 and TRBJ2-3; D remains ambiguous. The origin of this receptor is a man aged 18-30 years in good health. The specimen sequenced was blood. CDR3 sequence (DNA): TGCAGTGCCGCGACTGGCACAAATACGCAGTATTTT. Translated: CSAATGTNTQYF.